This is a list of T cell receptor beta chains from one sample in a study of blood T cells in healthy people across ages. Via MiXCR, TCRdb re-called the 5' RACE reads, giving one row per CDR3 protein. The top ten hold 9.4% of the sample, which has some 760,000 distinct CDR3 sequences, around 25% seen once. Separately, the same data were catalogued under a study of T cells of mothers and their children.

The sample consisted of blood. The receptors here all came from a boy aged 10-17 years in good health. Each CDR3 is given without its conserved first and last residue.

CDR3 protein	V gene	J gene
ASSPRPADEQY	TRBV7-9	TRBJ2-7
SAFGLLTGGESYNEQF	TRBV20-1	TRBJ2-1
ASQPDRGSYNEQF	TRBV7-2	TRBJ2-1
ASSLALQDEQF	TRBV7-2	TRBJ2-1
ASSFRRSYNEQF	TRBV11-2	TRBJ2-1
ASNRGNSPLH	TRBV27	TRBJ1-6
ASSRSGRTDTQY	TRBV28	TRBJ2-3
ASSPGGPSDTQY	TRBV12-3/TRBV12-4	TRBJ2-3
ASSLNVGEAF	TRBV12-3/TRBV12-4	TRBJ1-1
ASSLDAGKETQY	TRBV11-2	TRBJ2-5
SALGAGASDTQY	TRBV20-1	TRBJ2-3
ASSEFAGQEKLF	TRBV10-2	TRBJ1-4
SAGGSYNEQF	TRBV29-1	TRBJ2-1
ASSQILAEKETQY	TRBV3-1	TRBJ2-5
ASRHRAWDMETQY	TRBV27	TRBJ2-5
SVQGAILDEKLF	TRBV29-1	TRBJ1-4
SAGQRLSYNEQF	TRBV29-1	TRBJ2-1
ASSSLRVTGEKNIQY	TRBV6-5	TRBJ2-4
ASSPRPGGEQY	TRBV7-8	.
ATSREGARPDTQY	TRBV15	TRBJ2-3
ASSDGLGYGYT	TRBV6-1	TRBJ1-2
ATSDPGTGNYGYT	TRBV24-1	TRBJ1-2
AISDYSGGNTGELF	TRBV10-3	TRBJ2-2
ASSLRTPASGNTIY	TRBV4-1	TRBJ1-3
ASSFDRTSYNEQF	TRBV7-2	TRBJ2-1
ASSPGTGDAYEQY	TRBV7-8	.
SDWPLNGEQY	TRBV29-1	TRBJ2-7
ASSSAGSTNEKLF	TRBV28	TRBJ1-4
ASSFSLAEETQY	TRBV12-3/TRBV12-4	TRBJ2-5
ASSVVEGNTDTQY	TRBV9	TRBJ2-3
ASSYGLAGGNEQF	TRBV7-9	TRBJ2-1
ASSLFPAPEAF	TRBV11-3	TRBJ1-1
ASRDREYEKLF	TRBV12-3/TRBV12-4	TRBJ1-4
ASSLERRQETQY	TRBV7-9	TRBJ2-5
ASSGGLNNQPQH	TRBV2	TRBJ1-5
ASSPQGSGDEQY	TRBV7-3	.
ASSQDWADTQY	TRBV4-3	TRBJ2-3
SAPWGDLVHEQY	TRBV20-1	TRBJ2-7
ATRQGADTQY	TRBV12-3/TRBV12-4	TRBJ2-3
ASRGRDRGWNEQF	TRBV2	.
SAARDTNNSPLH	TRBV20-1	TRBJ1-6
SATPLTYNEQF	TRBV20-1	TRBJ2-1
ASSSKTYSYNEQF	TRBV12-3/TRBV12-4	TRBJ2-1
ASSFQGQGTEAF	TRBV5-1	TRBJ1-1